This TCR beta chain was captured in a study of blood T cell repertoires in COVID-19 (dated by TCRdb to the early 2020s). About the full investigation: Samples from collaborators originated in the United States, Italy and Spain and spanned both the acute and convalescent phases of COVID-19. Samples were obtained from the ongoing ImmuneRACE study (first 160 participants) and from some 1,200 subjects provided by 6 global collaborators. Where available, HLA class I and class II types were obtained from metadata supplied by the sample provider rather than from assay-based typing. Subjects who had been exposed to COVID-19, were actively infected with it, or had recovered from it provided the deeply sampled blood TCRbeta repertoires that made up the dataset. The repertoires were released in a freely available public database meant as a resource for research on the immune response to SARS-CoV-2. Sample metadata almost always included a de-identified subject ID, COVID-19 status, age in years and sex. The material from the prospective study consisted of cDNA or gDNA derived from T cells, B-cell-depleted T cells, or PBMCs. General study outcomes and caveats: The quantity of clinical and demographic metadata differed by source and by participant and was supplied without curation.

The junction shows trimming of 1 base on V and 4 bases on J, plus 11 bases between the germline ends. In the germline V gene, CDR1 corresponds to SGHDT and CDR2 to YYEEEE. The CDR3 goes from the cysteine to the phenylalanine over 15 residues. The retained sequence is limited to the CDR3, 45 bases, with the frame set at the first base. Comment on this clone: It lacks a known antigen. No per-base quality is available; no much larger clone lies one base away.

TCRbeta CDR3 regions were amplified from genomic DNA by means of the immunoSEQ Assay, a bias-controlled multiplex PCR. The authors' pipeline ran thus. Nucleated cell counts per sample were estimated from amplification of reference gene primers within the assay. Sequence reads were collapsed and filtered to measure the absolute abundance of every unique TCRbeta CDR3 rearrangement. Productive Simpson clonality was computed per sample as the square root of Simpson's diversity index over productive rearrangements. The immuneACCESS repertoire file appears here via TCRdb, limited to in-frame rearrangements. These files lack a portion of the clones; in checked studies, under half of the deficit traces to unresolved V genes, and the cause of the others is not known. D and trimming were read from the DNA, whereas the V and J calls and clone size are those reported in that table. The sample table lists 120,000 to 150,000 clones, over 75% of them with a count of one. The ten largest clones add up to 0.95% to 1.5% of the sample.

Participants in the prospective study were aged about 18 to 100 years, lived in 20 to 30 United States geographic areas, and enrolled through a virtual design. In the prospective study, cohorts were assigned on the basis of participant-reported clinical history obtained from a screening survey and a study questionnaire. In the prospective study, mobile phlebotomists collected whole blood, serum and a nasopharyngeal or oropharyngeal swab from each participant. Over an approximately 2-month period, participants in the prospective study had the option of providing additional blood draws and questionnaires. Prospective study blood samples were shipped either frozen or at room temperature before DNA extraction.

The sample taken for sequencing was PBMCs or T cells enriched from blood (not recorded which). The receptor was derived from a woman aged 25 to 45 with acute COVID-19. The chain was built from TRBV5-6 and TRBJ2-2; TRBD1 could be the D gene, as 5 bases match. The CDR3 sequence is CASSLYSQGTGELFF. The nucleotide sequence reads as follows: TGTGCCAGCAGCTTGTACAGTCAGGGCACCGGGGAGCTGTTTTTT.